Shown below are 18 T cell receptor beta chains from a single sample sequenced in a study of CD4 T cells in relation to SARS-CoV-2 and coronaviruses. Libraries were prepared by immunoSEQ multiplex PCR; TCRdb keeps only in-frame clonotypes and omits some of them. The data show under 70,000 clones, roughly 90% seen once. The unexposed donors gave CD4+ T cells in about 2010-2019, prior to COVID-19. Sequencing used memory CD4+ T cells from PBMCs. These receptors all come from a human donor in good health.

This clone has only one observation. The V and J genes are TRBV5-1 and TRBJ2-7; 10 positions agree with TRBD2. The CDR3 totals 15 residues. Germline V gene lookup returns CDR1 SGHRS and CDR2 YFSETQ. V shed 3 bases and J 2 bases; nucleotides not matched to a gene: 5. Written as DNA, the CDR3 is TGCGCCAGCAGCTCCCAAGCGGGAGGGGCCTACGAGCAGTACTTC. Translated: CASSSQAGGAYEQYF. Based on the CDR3 plus reference TRBV5-1 and TRBJ2-7, the full variable domain is KAGVTQTPRYLIKTRGQQVTLSCSPISGHRSVSWYQQTPGQGLQFLFEYFSETQRNKGNFPGRFSGRQFSNSRSEMNVSTLELGDSALYLCASSSQAGGAYEQYFGPGTRLTVT.

This sequence joins TRBV13 and TRBJ2-2; tentatively, D is TRBD2 (6 bases). From germline, CDR1 is PRHDT and CDR2 FYEKMQ (reference sequence). The CDR3 totals 18 residues. Trimming shortened V by 3 bases and J by 0 bases, and 17 bases separated the two germline ends. The CDR3 region is CASSLRRASVTNTGELFF. CDR3 coding DNA: TGTGCCAGCAGCTTGCGGCGGGCTAGCGTGACGAACACCGGGGAGCTGTTTTTT.

V gene TRBV28 combines with J gene TRBJ2-7; 9 nucleotides line up with TRBD2. Germline CDR1 is MDHEN and CDR2 is SYDVKM. There are 14 residues in the CDR3. The trim removed 3 bases at V and 4 bases at J, leaving 4 bases unmatched. The CDR3 region has the DNA TGTGCCAGCAGTTTGGGTAGCGGGAGTTACGAGCAGTACTTC. It yields the protein CASSLGSGSYEQYF.

The count of this clone is one. The chain is built from TRBV21-1 and TRBJ2-7. TRBV21-1 is a recognized pseudogene. The CDR3 runs to 14 residues. CDR3 bases: TGTGCCAGCAGCAAAGAATCGCTGTCCTACGAGCAGTACTTC. It translates to CASSKESLSYEQYF.

The rearrangement uses TRBV9 and TRBJ2-7; D perhaps matches TRBD1 (5 bases). The CDR3 has 13 residues. V lost 3 bases, J lost 2 bases, and 9 bases lay in between. The germline CDR1 and CDR2 sequences are SGDLS and YYNGEE. The CDR3 DNA sequence: TGTGCCAGCAGCGGAGACAGTACCTACGAGCAGTACTTC. This sequence encodes CASSGDSTYEQYF.

This clone has just a few counts. The genes are TRBV27 and TRBJ2-7; D remains ambiguous. This CDR3 is 15 amino acids long. Trimming shortened V by 0 bases and J by 3 bases, and 12 bases separated the two germline ends. Germline V lookup: CDR1 MNHEY, CDR2 SMNVEV (reference sequence). The DNA for the CDR3 is TGTGCCAGCAGTTTATCCCCCGGGTCGTTCTACGAGCAGTACTTC. This sequence encodes CASSLSPGSFYEQYF.

The chain employs TRBV28 and TRBJ1-2; TRBD1 aligns across 9 bases. The CDR3 length is 13 residues. CDR1 is MDHEN and CDR2 is SYDVKM in the germline V gene. The trim removed 7 bases at V and 8 bases at J, leaving 8 bases unmatched. The CDR3 DNA follows: TGTGCCAGCACTTCGGACAGGGGAAGAGGCTACACCTTC. Amino acids: CASTSDRGRGYTF.

This chain joins TRBV28 and TRBJ1-5; D may be TRBD1 (5 bases). The CDR3 spans 14 residues. V shed 5 bases and J shed 3 bases, with 11 bases lying between them. CDR1 is MDHEN and CDR2 is SYDVKM in the germline V gene. This chain's CDR3 is CASSTGRSNQPQHF. In DNA form, the CDR3 reads TGTGCCAGCAGTACGGGACGTTCCAATCAGCCCCAGCATTTT.

The rearrangement joins TRBV19 to TRBJ1-1, with 8 bases that match TRBD1. The germline CDR1 and CDR2 sequences are LNHDA and SQIVND (reference sequence). V trimming: 7 bases; J trimming: 3 bases; junction bases outside the gene matches: 10. The CDR3 has 15 amino acids. The CDR3 region is CASNLGQGRDTEAFF. The DNA for the CDR3 is TGTGCCAGTAACTTAGGACAGGGACGGGACACTGAAGCTTTCTTT.

The table lists this clone with a count of one. The chain combines TRBV6-2 or TRBV6-3 with TRBJ2-7, with D unresolved. The CDR3 contains 13 residues. The V gene lost 2 bases and the J gene lost 4 bases, with 9 bases spanning the gap. From germline, CDR1 is MNHEY and CDR2 SVGEGT. In DNA, the CDR3 is TGTGCCAGCAGTTACGAAGAGGTGTACGAGCAGTACTTC. It yields the protein CASSYEEVYEQYF.

The J gene is TRBJ1-5, the V gene TRBV19; the D is unclear. Trimming pared 3 bases from V and 0 bases from J, leaving 9 bases between. The germline V gene has CDR1 LNHDA and CDR2 SQIVND (reference sequence). The CDR3 is 15 amino acids. DNA for the CDR3: TGTGCCAGTAGTATCCTACTACCTAGCAATCAGCCCCAGCATTTT. Amino acid sequence: CASSILLPSNQPQHF.

This sequence joins TRBV7-9 and TRBJ2-1; 8 positions match TRBD2. The trim removed 1 base at V and 3 bases at J, leaving 2 bases unmatched. Looked up from germline, CDR1 is SEHNR and CDR2 is FQNEAQ (reference sequence). The length of the CDR3 is 15 residues. CDR3 amino acids: CASSLVAGNYNEQFF. DNA for the CDR3: TGTGCCAGCAGCTTAGTAGCGGGGAACTACAATGAGCAGTTCTTC.

The V and J genes are TRBV12-2 and TRBJ1-2; TRBD1, the table's D call, was not compared with the DNA. TRBV12-2 is recorded as a pseudogene. This CDR3 comprises 13 residues. The CDR3: CASRPRDLYGYTF. CDR3 coding DNA: TGTGCAAGTCGCCCCAGGGATCTCTATGGCTACACCTTC.

The V gene is TRBV14, the J gene TRBJ1-6, with a weak D call TRBD1 (5 bases). Germline loops: CDR1 SGHDN, CDR2 FVKESK. V shed 1 base and J shed 6 bases, with 13 bases lying between them. The CDR3 covers 16 residues. As DNA, the CDR3 is TGTGCCAGCAGCCAAGCCGGGGGTCGGGGTAATTCACCCCTCCACTTT. It translates to CASSQAGGRGNSPLHF.

The CDR3 DNA is TGCGCCAGCAGCTGGGACACCGGGACATCGAACATTCAGTACTTC. This translates into CASSWDTGTSNIQYF. The V call is TRBV5-1, the J call TRBJ2-4; possibly TRBD1 for D (6 bases). In germline, CDR1 is SGHRS, CDR2 YFSETQ. This CDR3 has 15 amino acids. V was trimmed by 3 bases and J by 7 bases, leaving 17 bases between them.

This rearrangement joins TRBV9 to TRBJ2-1; tentatively, D is TRBD2 (6 bases). Germline-derived CDR1 and CDR2 are SGDLS and YYNGEE. Between the trimmed V and J ends, which lost 0 bases and 3 bases, there was a span of 13 bases. The CDR3 spans 16 residues. The CDR3 DNA sequence: TGTGCCAGCAGCGTAGGAGGGAGGTTTTTCTACAATGAGCAGTTCTTC. Its translation is CASSVGGRFFYNEQFF.

The rearrangement uses TRBV7-3 and TRBJ2-7, with 9 bases that match TRBD2. Germline CDR1 and CDR2: SGHTA and FQGTGA. CDR3 size: 22 residues. V lost 5 bases to trimming and J lost 3 bases; unmatched junction nucleotides: 29. Written as DNA, the CDR3 is TGTGCCAGCAGCCCAAGGGGGACCCTGGGCGGGAGGGCTACACCGAGCCTCTACGAGCAGTACTTC. It is translated as CASSPRGTLGGRATPSLYEQYF.

This clone has just a few counts. This rearrangement joins TRBV5-4 to TRBJ2-2, with 8 bases aligning to TRBD1. The CDR3 has 16 amino acids. The J segment lost 6 bases and the V segment lost 2 bases, leaving 9 bases of the junction unmatched. Per the germline V gene, CDR1 is SGHNT and CDR2 is YYREEE (reference sequence). For the CDR3, the DNA is TGTGCCAGCAGCTTTGGTAGGACAGGGACCTCCGGGGAGCTGTTTTTT. This translates into CASSFGRTGTSGELFF.